The 28 T cell receptor beta chains given below trace back to one sample, sequenced in a study of shared clonotypes between healthy human individuals. Clones were read by immunoSEQ multiplex PCR, and TCRdb kept only the in-frame ones, dropping some. Of some 2,100,000 clones in the sample, about 92% were seen once. Terminally differentiated effector memory CD45RA+ cells were excluded by CCR7 positive selection of CD45RO-negative cells. Material for sequencing was naive CD8+ T cells from PBMCs. Receptors originate from a man younger than 35 in good health. Some clones in this sample may be carry-over from other donors' samples.

The chain is built from TRBV19 and TRBJ2-7; D possibly uses TRBD1 or TRBD2 (5 bases each). Germline CDR1 LNHDA, CDR2 SQIVND (reference sequence). Trimming stripped 5 bases from V and 5 bases from J, with 19 bases between. CDR3 length: 15 amino acids. CDR3 DNA sequence: TGTGCCAGTAGTTATTTCGTGACCGGGACCGACGAGCAGTACTTC. Translation: CASSYFVTGTDEQYF.

The V and J genes are TRBV9 and TRBJ2-7, with 9 bases that match TRBD2. Germline CDR1 and CDR2: SGDLS and YYNGEE. The CDR3 spans 17 residues. V dropped 0 bases and J dropped 6; count of bases not matched to a gene: 13. The CDR3 is CASSVGPSSSGALEQYF. The CDR3 bases are TGTGCCAGCAGCGTAGGACCCTCCTCTAGCGGGGCCCTCGAGCAGTACTTC.

The rearrangement joins TRBV7-9 to TRBJ2-5; 7 bases fit TRBD2. V lost 5 bases to trimming and J lost 4 bases; unmatched junction nucleotides: 7. The germline V gene encodes CDR1 SEHNR and CDR2 FQNEAQ (reference sequence). CDR3 length equals 14 residues. CDR3 DNA: TGTGCCAGCAGCCCACGGCGGGAGCGAGAGACCCAGTACTTC. Translated, it gives CASSPRRERETQYF.

The chain carries TRBV27 and TRBJ2-2; D is undetermined. Per the germline V gene, CDR1 is MNHEY and CDR2 is SMNVEV (reference sequence). This CDR3 spans 14 amino acids. Trimming pared 1 base from V and 5 bases from J, leaving 8 bases between. CDR3 protein: CASSLWPVTGELFF. CDR3 nucleotides: TGTGCCAGCAGTTTATGGCCCGTTACCGGGGAGCTGTTTTTT.

The J gene is TRBJ2-2, the V gene TRBV30; 13 bases line up with TRBD2. V gave up 4 bases and J gave up 0 bases; unmatched junction bases: 8. The CDR3 is 18 amino acids. The germline CDR1 and CDR2 sequences are GTSNPN and SVGIG (reference sequence). The CDR3 loop is CAWTFPGLAGSNTGELFF. The CDR3 DNA is TGTGCCTGGACTTTTCCGGGACTAGCGGGATCGAACACCGGGGAGCTGTTTTTT.

J is TRBJ2-7 and V is TRBV14; 9 nucleotides line up with TRBD1. This CDR3 has 16 amino acids. Germline loops: CDR1 SGHDN, CDR2 FVKESK. The V and J ends lost 2 bases and 0 bases, in that order; junction bases with no gene match: 5. CDR3 coding DNA: TGTGCCAGCAGCCAATTAGACAGGGGGTTCTCCTACGAGCAGTACTTC. Residues: CASSQLDRGFSYEQYF.

The genes are TRBV2 and TRBJ2-1; 9 positions agree with TRBD2. The length of the CDR3 is 17 residues. V was clipped by 1 base and J by 4 bases; unmatched bases: 8. The germline CDR1 and CDR2 sequences are SNHLY and FYNNEI. CDR3 coding DNA: TGTGCCAGCAGTGAAGGACGGCTAGCGGGAACTTACAATGAGCAGTTCTTC. Amino acid sequence: CASSEGRLAGTYNEQFF.

This chain uses TRBV2 with TRBJ2-2, with no clear D. In germline, CDR1 is SNHLY, CDR2 FYNNEI. V shed 1 base and J shed 0 bases, with 3 bases lying between them. The CDR3 extends over 14 amino acids. The CDR3 DNA reads as TGTGCCAGCAGTGAAGGGGCGAACACCGGGGAGCTGTTTTTT. Translation: CASSEGANTGELFF.

The chain recombines TRBV5-1 with TRBJ2-3; D might be TRBD1 or TRBD2, each matching 5 bases. Per the germline V gene, CDR1 is SGHRS and CDR2 is YFSETQ. The V end lost 2 bases, the J end lost 0 bases, and 13 bases lay between the germline ends. This CDR3 contains 16 residues. The CDR3 is CASSFEGTPSTDTQYF. The CDR3 DNA is TGCGCCAGCAGCTTCGAGGGGACCCCTAGCACAGATACGCAGTATTTT.

The chain joins TRBV27 to TRBJ2-3; D is undetermined. The CDR3 is made up of 12 amino acids. Germline V gene sequence: CDR1 MNHEY, CDR2 SMNVEV (reference sequence). V lost 10 bases and J lost 0, with 8 bases in between. The CDR3 spells CATYGSTDTQYF. Written as DNA, the CDR3 is TGTGCCACCTACGGCAGCACAGATACGCAGTATTTT.

Details on this clone: Other nucleotide sequences in the sample specify the same CDR3. The rearrangement links TRBV6-5 to TRBJ2-2; D is unclear. CDR1 and CDR2 (germline): MNHEY, SVGAGI. Trimming pared 0 bases from V and 6 bases from J, leaving 5 bases between. The CDR3 has 13 amino acids. CDR3 DNA sequence: TGTGCCAGCAGTTACTCCACGGCCGGGGAGCTGTTTTTT. It translates to CASSYSTAGELFF.

The genes are TRBV15 and TRBJ2-2; D is possibly TRBD2 (6 bases). With 2 bases removed from V and 2 bases from J, the gap between germline ends came to 18 bases. CDR3 length: 18 residues. Germline V gene lookup returns CDR1 LNHNV and CDR2 YYDKDF (reference sequence). The CDR3 spells CATSRSNQKRVNTGELFF. CDR3 nucleotides: TGTGCCACCAGCAGATCCAACCAAAAGCGGGTTAACACCGGGGAGCTGTTTTTT.

V and J are TRBV13 and TRBJ2-1; D unclear. V was cut by 4 bases and J by 1 base, with 11 bases left in between. Germline values: CDR1 PRHDT, CDR2 FYEKMQ (reference sequence). The CDR3 has 15 amino acids. The CDR3: CASSSRTISYNEQFF. The CDR3 region has the DNA TGTGCCAGCAGCTCAAGGACGATATCCTACAATGAGCAGTTCTTC.

This chain joins TRBV19 and TRBJ2-1; TRBD1 aligns across 10 bases. Germline-derived CDR1 and CDR2 are LNHDA and SQIVND (reference sequence). The CDR3 spans 18 residues. After removal of 4 bases from V and 2 bases from J, the junction contained 11 bases not matched to a gene. DNA of the CDR3: TGTGCCAGTAGTAGACGGGACAGGGGACGCGGTACCTACAATGAGCAGTTCTTC. Encoded protein: CASSRRDRGRGTYNEQFF.

The CDR3 spells CASSDAREGTDTQYF. In DNA form, the CDR3 reads TGTGCCAGCAGTGATGCGAGGGAAGGCACAGATACGCAGTATTTT. The chain is built from TRBV2 and TRBJ2-3; D might be TRBD2 (5 bases). There are 15 residues in the CDR3. V lost 3 bases and J 1 base, leaving 11 bases between the germline ends. CDR1 and CDR2 (germline): SNHLY, FYNNEI.

The rearrangement joins TRBV4-2 to TRBJ1-1, with D unresolved. This CDR3 contains 16 residues. From germline, CDR1 is LGHNA and CDR2 YNFKEQ. Trimming removed 1 base at V and 1 base at J, with 13 bases between. The CDR3 sequence: CASSQARSGRNTEAFF. DNA for the CDR3: TGTGCCAGCAGCCAAGCTCGGAGCGGGCGGAACACTGAAGCTTTCTTT.

The chain recombines TRBV27 with TRBJ2-7, with TRBD2 matching over 9 bases. The V and J ends lost 0 bases and 4 bases, in that order; junction bases with no gene match: 4. Germline assignment: CDR1 MNHEY and CDR2 SMNVEV (reference sequence). The CDR3 totals 15 residues. The CDR3 reads CASSLSGGRVYEQYF. CDR3 bases: TGTGCCAGCAGTTTATCGGGCGGGAGGGTTTACGAGCAGTACTTC.

The V call is TRBV15, the J call TRBJ2-5; possible D gene TRBD2, 7 bases. This CDR3 region has 15 residues. CDR1 is LNHNV and CDR2 is YYDKDF in the germline V gene (reference sequence). Trimming left V 3 bases short and J 2 bases short, with 13 bases between. CDR3 residues: CATSSKGGRQETQYF. Here the CDR3 DNA reads TGTGCCACCAGCAGTAAGGGGGGGCGGCAAGAGACCCAGTACTTC.

This clone was seen just once. V usage is TRBV6-1 and J usage is TRBJ2-7; TRBD2 matches 9 bases. This CDR3 is 16 amino acids long. Germline CDR1 reads MNHNS; CDR2 reads SASEGT. V lost 2 bases and J lost 2; bases outside the gene matches: 7. The CDR3, as DNA: TGTGCCAGCAGTGAAATTGGTGCTAGCGGGACCTACGAGCAGTACTTC. Its translation: CASSEIGASGTYEQYF.

As concerns this clone: This sample includes further DNA sequences coding for the same CDR3. The chain has TRBV9 and TRBJ2-1, with unresolved D. The V end was cut by 0 bases, the J end by 9 bases, with 7 bases between. CDR1 is SGDLS, CDR2 YYNGEE, per germline. The CDR3 is 12 residues long. CDR3 region: CASSVVGGEQFF. CDR3 DNA: TGTGCCAGCAGCGTAGTAGGCGGTGAGCAGTTCTTC.

This clone was seen only once. The J gene is TRBJ2-3, the V gene TRBV9; D may be TRBD1 (6 bases). V lost 2 bases, J lost 1 base, and 11 bases lay in between. This CDR3 spans 15 amino acids. Per the germline V gene, CDR1 is SGDLS and CDR2 is YYNGEE. Here the CDR3 reads CASSVEGQRTDTQYF. In DNA form, the CDR3 reads TGTGCCAGCAGCGTTGAAGGACAGCGCACAGATACGCAGTATTTT.

The gene calls are TRBV25-1 and TRBJ2-6; D unresolved. This CDR3 region has 13 residues. V lost 6 bases to trimming and J lost 0 bases, with 3 bases between them. CDR1 MGHDK and CDR2 SYGVNS come from the germline V gene. This CDR3 is CASSPSGANVLTF. The CDR3 DNA is TGTGCCAGCAGCCCCTCTGGGGCCAACGTCCTGACTTTC.

This rearrangement joins TRBV9 to TRBJ2-7, with a tentative D call TRBD2 (6 bases). CDR3 length equals 15 residues. Germline V lookup: CDR1 SGDLS, CDR2 YYNGEE. V was cut by 0 bases and J by 2 bases, with 12 bases left in between. In nucleotides, the CDR3 is TGTGCCAGCAGCGTAGGAGTAGCGGAAACCTACGAGCAGTACTTC. It specifies CASSVGVAETYEQYF.

V usage is TRBV6-5 and J usage is TRBJ2-1; 8 positions agree with TRBD2. Germline V lookup: CDR1 MNHEY, CDR2 SVGAGI. CDR3 length equals 16 residues. J was trimmed by 9 bases and V by 2 bases; bases with no gene match: 12. The CDR3: CASSYTGFLREVEQFF. The CDR3 bases are TGTGCCAGCAGTTACACGGGGTTCCTGCGGGAGGTTGAGCAGTTCTTC.

J is TRBJ2-1 and V is TRBV9; 7 nucleotides align to TRBD1. The CDR3 has 18 amino acids. The V and J ends lost 2 bases and 4 bases, in that order; junction bases with no gene match: 15. Germline lookup yields CDR1 SGDLS and CDR2 YYNGEE. The CDR3 is CASSVERTPSGGYNEQFF. CDR3 bases: TGTGCCAGCAGCGTCGAGAGGACCCCCTCAGGGGGTTACAATGAGCAGTTCTTC. Full variable domain (missing parts from reference TRBV9 and TRBJ2-1): DSGVTQTPKHLITATGQRVTLRCSPRSGDLSVYWYQQSLDQGLQFLIQYYNGEERAKGNILERFSAQQFPDLHSELNLSSLELGDSALYFCASSVERTPSGGYNEQFFGPGTRLTVL.

This chain joins TRBV23-1 and TRBJ1-5; a possible D gene is TRBD1 (5 bases). TRBV23-1 counts as an open reading frame of uncertain function. This CDR3 has 14 residues. V was clipped by 7 bases and J by 5 bases, with 15 bases between them. The CDR3 DNA reads as TGCGCCAGCAAGGGGAGGAAATCCCATCAGCCCCAGCATTTT. Translation gives CASKGRKSHQPQHF.

The genes are TRBV28 and TRBJ1-1; D gene unclear. Germline V gene data show CDR1 as MDHEN and CDR2 as SYDVKM. V lost 4 bases, J lost 3 bases, and 9 bases lay in between. The CDR3 is 13 residues long. The CDR3 loop is CASSSSMDTEAFF. For the CDR3, the DNA is TGTGCCAGCAGTTCATCAATGGACACTGAAGCTTTCTTT.

This chain links TRBV6-1 with TRBJ2-7; D ambiguous. Trimming cost V 2 bases and J 5 bases, with 16 bases left between them. The CDR3 runs 15 residues. Per germline, CDR1 MNHNS and CDR2 SASEGT. This CDR3 is CASSEKGYLTDEQYF. The CDR3 DNA reads as TGTGCCAGCAGTGAAAAGGGCTACCTTACGGACGAGCAGTACTTC.